Listed below are T cell receptor beta chains from one sample, sequenced in a study of shared clonotypes between healthy human individuals. The data were produced by immunoSEQ multiplex PCR, yet TCRdb's version contains in-frame clones alone and is incomplete. The sample carries about 550,000 clones, about 95% recorded once. Sequencing used naive CD8+ T cells sorted from blood. Source of these receptors: a woman aged 25 to 39 in good health. The CDR3 runs from the conserved cysteine through the conserved F or W. The D gene is left open where the match is weak.

V gene,D gene,J gene,CDR3 protein,CDR3 DNA
TRBV10-2,TRBD1,TRBJ1-2,CASSESRTGDGYTF,TGCGCCAGCAGTGAGTCGCGGACAGGGGACGGCTACACCTTC
TRBV4-1,TRBD2,TRBJ2-2,CASSQETSGTNTGELFF,TGCGCCAGCAGCCAAGAGACTAGCGGAACGAACACCGGGGAGCTGTTTTTT
TRBV19,TRBD1,TRBJ2-5,CASARDRGLGQYF,TGTGCCAGCGCCCGGGACAGGGGCCTTGGGCAGTACTTC
TRBV27,-,TRBJ2-1,CASSRGPHGYNEQFF,TGTGCCAGCAGTCGAGGACCCCATGGATACAATGAGCAGTTCTTC
TRBV28,TRBD1,TRBJ2-3,CASPPGQGFPDTQYF,TGTGCCAGCCCCCCGGGACAGGGGTTTCCAGATACGCAGTATTTT
TRBV30,TRBD2,TRBJ2-3,CAWSSASGPSTDTQYF,TGTGCCTGGAGTTCGGCTAGCGGGCCTAGCACAGATACGCAGTATTTT
TRBV7-9,TRBD2,TRBJ2-5,CASSSPLAGGEWETQYF,TGTGCCAGCAGCTCTCCCCTAGCGGGAGGGGAGTGGGAGACCCAGTACTTC
TRBV10-3,-,TRBJ2-7,CAISEGITYEQYF,TGTGCCATCAGTGAGGGAATAACCTACGAGCAGTACTTC
TRBV7-9,-,TRBJ2-2,CASSDGTGTNTGELFF,TGTGCCAGCAGCGATGGGACGGGGACGAACACCGGGGAGCTGTTTTTT
TRBV23-1,-,TRBJ2-2,CASSQSRFWWTGELFF,TGCGCCAGCAGTCAATCGAGATTCTGGTGGACCGGGGAGCTGTTTTTT
TRBV5-4,TRBD2,TRBJ2-7,CASSLVAGGPNEQYF,TGTGCCAGCAGCTTGGTGGCGGGAGGGCCGAACGAGCAGTACTTC
TRBV4-1,TRBD2,TRBJ2-1,CASSQETGAGNEQFF,TGCGCCAGCAGCCAAGAGACGGGAGCGGGGAATGAGCAGTTCTTC
TRBV4-2,TRBD2,TRBJ2-7,CASGGGDSYEQYF,TGTGCCAGCGGGGGGGGAGACTCCTACGAGCAGTACTTC
TRBV7-2,TRBD1,TRBJ2-2,CASSFSRGQGTGELFF,TGTGCCAGCAGCTTTTCCAGGGGGCAGGGTACCGGGGAGCTGTTTTTT
TRBV7-6,TRBD1,TRBJ2-2,CASSPGQGSGELFF,TGTGCCAGCAGCCCGGGACAGGGGAGCGGGGAGCTGTTTTTT
TRBV19,-,TRBJ2-5,CASSADSSNRETQYF,TGTGCCAGTAGTGCCGACAGCTCCAACCGGGAGACCCAGTACTTC
TRBV7-9,-,TRBJ1-2,CASSSPDGNYGYTF,TGTGCCAGCAGCTCCCCGGACGGCAACTATGGCTACACCTTC
TRBV4-2,-,TRBJ2-1,CASSQDRDSLPQEQFF,TGTGCCAGCAGCCAAGATCGGGACTCGCTTCCACAAGAGCAGTTCTTC
TRBV1,-,TRBJ2-1,CTSSQEFGTSGRAFYNEQFF,TGCACCAGCAGCCAAGAGTTTGGGACTAGCGGGAGGGCCTTTTACAATGAGCAGTTCTTC
TRBV4-2,-,TRBJ1-1,CASSQDVGAEDTEAFF,TGTGCCAGCAGCCAAGATGTGGGGGCGGAGGACACTGAAGCTTTCTTT
TRBV7-8,-,TRBJ1-4,CASSQAPKELFF,TGTGCCAGCAGCCAGGCGCCCAAGGAACTGTTTTTT
TRBV27,-,TRBJ1-6,CASSDGGLSPLHF,TGTGCCAGCAGCGACGGTGGACTTTCACCCCTCCACTTT
TRBV7-8,-,TRBJ1-3,CASSLAQAAGNTIYF,TGTGCCAGCAGCTTAGCGCAAGCCGCTGGAAACACCATATATTTT
TRBV28,-,TRBJ2-5,CASSMQGEGETQYF,TGTGCCAGCTCCATGCAGGGTGAGGGGGAGACCCAGTACTTC